This passage covers 30 T cell receptor beta chains from one sample sequenced in a study of blood T cell repertoires in COVID-19. Libraries were prepared by immunoSEQ multiplex PCR; TCRdb keeps only in-frame clonotypes and omits some of them. The data show approximately 280,000 clones, over 75% seen once. Input material: peripheral blood. These receptors came from a woman in her thirties with COVID-19, enrolled during active disease.

The V and J genes are TRBV20-1 and TRBJ1-2; D not resolved. This CDR3 contains 11 residues. Germline-derived CDR1 and CDR2 are DFQATT and SNEGSKA (reference sequence). V lost 8 bases and J lost 8, with 15 bases in between. The CDR3 coding sequence is TGCAGTCGGGAGTCTGGTAAGGGCTACACCTTC. Translation: CSRESGKGYTF.

The chain is built from TRBV29-1 and TRBJ2-7, with 7 positions matching TRBD1. Trimming took 2 bases from V and 5 from J; bases not matched to a gene: 3. This CDR3 comprises 12 residues. Germline CDR1 and CDR2: SQVTM and ANQGSEA. CDR3 nucleotide sequence: TGCAGCGTTGAAAGACAGGGCGACGAGCAGTACTTC. It codes for CSVERQGDEQYF.

V and J are TRBV2 and TRBJ1-1, with 7 bases aligning to TRBD1. Germline V gene data show CDR1 as SNHLY and CDR2 as FYNNEI. V gave up 7 bases and J gave up 0 bases; unmatched junction bases: 8. The CDR3 has 15 amino acids. CDR3 bases: TGTGCCAGCACCATGGACAGGAAGATGAACACTGAAGCTTTCTTT. This codes for CASTMDRKMNTEAFF. Full variable domain (remainder filled in from reference TRBV2 and TRBJ1-1): EPEVTQTPSHQVTQMGQEVILRCVPISNHLYFYWYRQILGQKVEFLVSFYNNEISEKSEIFDDQFSVERPDGSNFTLKIRSTKLEDSAMYFCASTMDRKMNTEAFFGQGTRLTVV.

The chain employs TRBV25-1 and TRBJ2-3, with D perhaps TRBD2 (6 bases). V was pared by 5 bases and J by 5 bases, with 11 bases between. Germline V gene lookup returns CDR1 MGHDK and CDR2 SYGVNS. This CDR3 has 13 amino acids. In DNA, the CDR3 is TGTGCCAGCAGTCTCGGAGGGATAGATACGCAGTATTTT. The encoded protein is CASSLGGIDTQYF.

The genes are TRBV7-6 and TRBJ2-7, with a weak D call TRBD2 (5 bases). CDR1 and CDR2 from the germline V gene are SGHVS and FNYEAQ. The CDR3 is 14 amino acids. Trimming left V 5 bases short and J 2 bases short, with 13 bases between. The CDR3 coding sequence is TGTGCCAGCAGCCCCGGGATTCATACCTACGAGCAGTACTTC. Translated: CASSPGIHTYEQYF.

The chain uses TRBV28 and TRBJ2-5, with TRBD2 matching 9 bases. J lost 5 bases, V lost 3 bases, and 10 bases had no gene match. Looked up from germline, CDR1 is MDHEN and CDR2 is SYDVKM. The CDR3 totals 16 residues. CDR3 DNA: TGTGCCAGCAGTTTTACTGTCGCGCTAGCGGGGGAGACCCAGTACTTC. Protein: CASSFTVALAGETQYF.

The rearrangement links TRBV7-6 to TRBJ2-2, with D tentatively TRBD2 (7 bases). V shed 6 bases and J shed 4 bases, with 15 bases lying between them. This CDR3 has 15 residues. Germline-derived CDR1 and CDR2 are SGHVS and FNYEAQ. This CDR3 is CASRQRGGITGELFF. The CDR3 coding sequence is TGTGCCAGCAGACAAAGGGGGGGAATCACCGGGGAGCTGTTTTTT.

The rearrangement joins TRBV28 to TRBJ2-6, with D tentatively TRBD2 (7 bases). CDR3 size: 17 residues. The ends were cut back, 8 bases at V and 1 base at J, with 18 bases in the middle. In germline, CDR1 is MDHEN, CDR2 SYDVKM. CDR3 nucleotide sequence: TGTGCCAGCGCCACACAGGGAGGGAGGTCTGGGGCCAACGTCCTGACTTTC. Protein sequence: CASATQGGRSGANVLTF.

This sequence joins TRBV6-5 and TRBJ1-2; D unclear. Trimming took off 0 bases at V and 3 bases at J, with 14 bases between the two ends. The CDR3 has 16 amino acids. CDR1 MNHEY and CDR2 SVGAGI come from the germline V gene. This CDR3 is CASSYSRRRRDYGYTF. The CDR3 coding sequence is TGTGCCAGCAGTTACTCACGTAGGAGGAGGGACTATGGCTACACCTTC.

The V gene is TRBV6-2 or TRBV6-3, the J gene TRBJ1-2; 12 nucleotides agree with TRBD1. Germline CDR1 is MNHEY and CDR2 is SVGEGT. V lost 6 bases to trimming and J lost 7 bases; unmatched junction nucleotides: 9. This CDR3 contains 15 residues. CDR3 sequence: CASSPRDRGRGGYTF. The CDR3 bases are TGTGCCAGCAGCCCTCGGGACAGGGGGCGCGGTGGCTACACCTTC.

This chain uses TRBV6-1 with TRBJ2-7, with TRBD1 matching over 7 bases. V trimming: 0 bases; J trimming: 0 bases; junction bases outside the gene matches: 8. Per germline, CDR1 MNHNS and CDR2 SASEGT. This CDR3 region has 17 residues. CDR3 in DNA: TGTGCCAGCAGTGAAGCGCTTAGGGGACAGAGCTCCTACGAGCAGTACTTC. Its translation: CASSEALRGQSSYEQYF.

The chain combines TRBV28 with TRBJ2-1; D not resolved. Germline CDR1 reads MDHEN; CDR2 reads SYDVKM. V was shortened by 7 bases and J by 6 bases, with 10 bases between the two germline ends. There are 12 residues in the CDR3. CDR3 DNA: TGTGCCAGCATCCTCCCTCCCAATGAGCAGTTCTTC. Residues: CASILPPNEQFF. Full variable domain (missing parts from reference TRBV28 and TRBJ2-1): DVKVTQSSRYLVKRTGEKVFLECVQDMDHENMFWYRQDPGLGLRLIYFSYDVKMKEKGDIPEGYSVSREKKERFSLILESASTNQTSMYLCASILPPNEQFFGPGTRLTVL.

The chain employs TRBV10-3 and TRBJ1-5, with D maybe TRBD1 (5 bases). Trimming took 10 bases from V and 0 from J, leaving 13 bases between them. The CDR3 has 14 amino acids. Per the germline V gene, CDR1 is ENHRY and CDR2 is SYGVKD. Here the CDR3 reads CATCPQDSNQPQHF. As DNA, the CDR3 is TGTGCCACCTGCCCACAGGATAGCAATCAGCCCCAGCATTTT.

This clone was recorded only once. V and J are TRBV19 and TRBJ1-1; 7 bases are shared with TRBD1. V lost 6 bases, J lost 0 bases, and 4 bases stayed unmatched. Per germline, CDR1 LNHDA and CDR2 SQIVND (reference sequence). This CDR3 has 14 residues. The DNA for the CDR3 is TGTGCCAGTAGCCCACAGGGGCTGAACACTGAAGCTTTCTTT. This sequence encodes CASSPQGLNTEAFF.

A remark on this clone: Additional DNA sequences in this sample encode the identical CDR3. The rearrangement uses TRBV18 and TRBJ1-4, with D unresolved. Germline V gene lookup returns CDR1 KGHSH and CDR2 LQKENI. Trimming took off 5 bases at V and 0 bases at J, with 7 bases between the two ends. This CDR3 has 14 residues. The CDR3 bases are TGTGCCAGCTCAGCCGGGACAACTAATGAAAAACTGTTTTTT. Amino acid sequence: CASSAGTTNEKLFF.

The chain combines TRBV5-1 with TRBJ2-7, with 7 bases that match TRBD1. V shed 4 bases and J 0 bases; nucleotides not matched to a gene: 7. This CDR3 is built from 15 residues. Germline CDR1 reads SGHRS; CDR2 reads YFSETQ. CDR3 DNA: TGCGCCAGCAGCCCACAGGGGCGCCCCTCCTACGAGCAGTACTTC. It specifies CASSPQGRPSYEQYF. Drawing the rest from reference TRBV5-1 and TRBJ2-7, the complete variable domain is KAGVTQTPRYLIKTRGQQVTLSCSPISGHRSVSWYQQTPGQGLQFLFEYFSETQRNKGNFPGRFSGRQFSNSRSEMNVSTLELGDSALYLCASSPQGRPSYEQYFGPGTRLTVT.

The chain is built from TRBV7-9 and TRBJ2-1, with unresolved D. The CDR3 consists of 16 residues. Germline V gene sequence: CDR1 SEHNR, CDR2 FQNEAQ (reference sequence). Between the trimmed V and J ends, which lost 5 bases and 0 bases, there was a span of 14 bases. The CDR3 loop reads CASSLVRRGSYNEQFF. The CDR3 DNA reads as TGTGCCAGCAGCCTGGTGCGGCGAGGCTCCTACAATGAGCAGTTCTTC. Supplemented by reference TRBV7-9 and TRBJ2-1, the full variable domain reads DTGVSQNPRHKITKRGQNVTFRCDPISEHNRLYWYRQTLGQGPEFLTYFQNEAQLEKSRLLSDRFSAERPKGSFSTLEIQRTEQGDSAMYLCASSLVRRGSYNEQFFGPGTRLTVL.

The chain uses TRBV5-6 and TRBJ2-3, with TRBD2 identical over 10 bases. The CDR3 is 15 residues long. V gave up 0 bases and J gave up 6 bases; unmatched junction bases: 4. CDR1 SGHDT and CDR2 YYEEEE come from the germline V gene. The CDR3 protein is CASSLAVSGRDTQYF. CDR3 DNA: TGTGCCAGCAGCTTGGCTGTTAGCGGGAGGGATACGCAGTATTTT.

The J gene is TRBJ2-1, the V gene TRBV9; D is uncertain. The germline V gene encodes CDR1 SGDLS and CDR2 YYNGEE. The CDR3 length is 14 residues. V dropped 4 bases and J dropped 0 bases, with 8 bases sitting between them. CDR3 protein: CASSPSSSYNEQFF. The CDR3 coding sequence is TGTGCCAGCAGCCCCTCGAGCTCCTACAATGAGCAGTTCTTC.

V and J are TRBV2 and TRBJ2-5, with a tentative D call TRBD2 (5 bases). CDR1 and CDR2 from the germline V gene are SNHLY and FYNNEI. The CDR3 consists of 15 residues. V lost 3 bases to trimming and J lost 5 bases, with 16 bases between them. CDR3 in DNA: TGTGCCAGCAGTGATTCGAGGATTGGGGAGGAGACCCAGTACTTC. Translated, it gives CASSDSRIGEETQYF.

This sequence joins TRBV27 and TRBJ2-7; 9 bases are a match to TRBD1. The V gene's germline CDR1 is MNHEY and CDR2 SMNVEV (reference sequence). Trimming cost V 6 bases and J 5 bases; bases outside gene matches: 11. CDR3 size: 15 residues. The CDR3 DNA reads as TGTGCCAGCAGCTTCGCCGGGACAGGGAACCACGAGCAGTACTTC. This codes for CASSFAGTGNHEQYF.

This clone appeared once. The genes are TRBV7-9 and TRBJ2-2, with 10 bases that match TRBD1. Germline V CDR1 and CDR2: SEHNR, FQNEAQ (reference sequence). V dropped 4 bases and J dropped 3; count of bases not matched to a gene: 2. The CDR3 has 15 amino acids. CDR3 in DNA: TGTGCCAGCAGCTCCGGGACAGGGGACACCGGGGAGCTGTTTTTT. Translated: CASSSGTGDTGELFF.

The chain is built from TRBV2 and TRBJ2-1, with 8 positions matching TRBD2. Trimming cost V 1 base and J 5 bases; bases outside gene matches: 7. This CDR3 is 16 amino acids long. Germline values: CDR1 SNHLY, CDR2 FYNNEI. The CDR3 coding sequence is TGTGCCAGCAGTGAAGTCAGCACTAGCGGAAACAATGAGCAGTTCTTC. Protein: CASSEVSTSGNNEQFF. Full variable domain (remainder filled in from reference TRBV2 and TRBJ2-1): EPEVTQTPSHQVTQMGQEVILRCVPISNHLYFYWYRQILGQKVEFLVSFYNNEISEKSEIFDDQFSVERPDGSNFTLKIRSTKLEDSAMYFCASSEVSTSGNNEQFFGPGTRLTVL.

V and J are TRBV2 and TRBJ2-7; 10 positions agree with TRBD1. This CDR3 has 13 amino acids. CDR1 is SNHLY, CDR2 FYNNEI, per germline. After removal of 8 bases from V and 5 bases from J, the junction contained 6 bases not matched to a gene. The chain's CDR3 is CASCRDRGDEQYF. CDR3 sequence (DNA): TGTGCCAGCTGCCGGGACAGGGGAGACGAGCAGTACTTC.

The chain has TRBV19 and TRBJ2-7; TRBD2 matches at 12 bases. Germline V gene sequence: CDR1 LNHDA, CDR2 SQIVND (reference sequence). The CDR3 spans 17 residues. V lost 4 bases to trimming and J lost 0 bases; unmatched junction nucleotides: 7. CDR3 amino acids: CASSTGLAGRSSYEQYF. CDR3 nucleotides: TGTGCCAGTAGTACCGGACTAGCGGGAAGAAGCTCCTACGAGCAGTACTTC.

The chain carries TRBV9 and TRBJ1-3; maybe TRBD1 (5 bases). The CDR3 runs 15 residues. The V gene's germline CDR1 is SGDLS and CDR2 YYNGEE. Trimming cost V 7 bases and J 1 base, with 15 bases left between them. Here the CDR3 DNA reads TGTGCCAGCGGCCTAACTGGGGCATCTGGAAACACCATATATTTT. As protein: CASGLTGASGNTIYF.

The rearrangement uses TRBV5-1 and TRBJ2-2; D gene unclear. Germline V gene data show CDR1 as SGHRS and CDR2 as YFSETQ. The V end lost 4 bases, the J end lost 6 bases, and 7 bases lay between the germline ends. The length of the CDR3 is 12 residues. CDR3 DNA sequence: TGCGCCAGCAGCCCAGGCTCCGGGGAGCTGTTTTTT. As protein: CASSPGSGELFF.

This chain links TRBV11-2 with TRBJ2-7; possible D gene TRBD2, 6 bases. Trimming left V 2 bases short and J 2 bases short, with 10 bases between. From germline, CDR1 is SGHAT and CDR2 FQNNGV. This CDR3 comprises 14 residues. This CDR3 reads CASSLSRGTYEQYF. DNA of the CDR3: TGTGCCAGCAGCTTATCACGGGGGACCTACGAGCAGTACTTC.

The V call is TRBV13, the J call TRBJ2-7; maybe TRBD1 (6 bases). The CDR3 is 14 amino acids. The germline V gene has CDR1 PRHDT and CDR2 FYEKMQ (reference sequence). The V end was cut by 5 bases, the J end by 6 bases, with 17 bases between. CDR3 sequence: CASSPKLQGSEQYF. CDR3 nucleotides: TGTGCCAGCAGCCCAAAACTCCAGGGGTCCGAGCAGTACTTC.

This chain uses TRBV7-3 with TRBJ2-7, with 7 positions matching TRBD1. There are 13 residues in the CDR3. Germline V gene sequence: CDR1 SGHTA, CDR2 FQGTGA. V shed 0 bases, J shed 6 bases, and the junction held 2 bases outside the gene matches. CDR3 nucleotide sequence: TGTGCCAGCAGCTTAACCCCAGGGGGCGAGCAGTACTTC. This gives the protein CASSLTPGGEQYF.